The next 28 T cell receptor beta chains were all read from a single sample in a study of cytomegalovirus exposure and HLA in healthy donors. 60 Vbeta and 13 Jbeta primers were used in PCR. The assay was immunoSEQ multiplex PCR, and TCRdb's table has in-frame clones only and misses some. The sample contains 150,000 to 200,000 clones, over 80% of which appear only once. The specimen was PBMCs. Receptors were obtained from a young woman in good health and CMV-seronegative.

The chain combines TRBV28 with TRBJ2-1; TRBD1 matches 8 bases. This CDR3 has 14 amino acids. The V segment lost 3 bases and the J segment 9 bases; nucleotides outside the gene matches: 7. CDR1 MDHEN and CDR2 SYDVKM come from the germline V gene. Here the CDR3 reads CASSLGQGASEQFF. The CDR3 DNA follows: TGTGCCAGCAGTTTGGGGCAGGGGGCCAGTGAGCAGTTCTTC.

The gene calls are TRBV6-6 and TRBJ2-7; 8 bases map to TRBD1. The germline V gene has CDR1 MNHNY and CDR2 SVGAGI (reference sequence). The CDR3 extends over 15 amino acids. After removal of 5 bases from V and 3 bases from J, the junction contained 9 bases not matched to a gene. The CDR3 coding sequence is TGTGCCAGCAGTCCGACGGCTGGACAGGGCTACGAGCAGTACTTC. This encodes CASSPTAGQGYEQYF.

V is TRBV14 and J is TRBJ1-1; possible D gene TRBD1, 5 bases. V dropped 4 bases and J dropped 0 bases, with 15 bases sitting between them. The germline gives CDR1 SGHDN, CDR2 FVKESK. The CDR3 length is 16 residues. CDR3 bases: TGTGCCAGCAGCCCAGTTAACAGGATCATGAACACTGAAGCTTTCTTT. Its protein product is CASSPVNRIMNTEAFF.

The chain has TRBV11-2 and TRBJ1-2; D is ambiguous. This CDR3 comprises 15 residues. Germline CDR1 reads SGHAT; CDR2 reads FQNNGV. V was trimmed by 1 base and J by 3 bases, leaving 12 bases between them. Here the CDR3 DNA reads TGTGCCAGCAGCTTAGGGGAGGGCCCATACTATGGCTACACCTTC. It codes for CASSLGEGPYYGYTF.

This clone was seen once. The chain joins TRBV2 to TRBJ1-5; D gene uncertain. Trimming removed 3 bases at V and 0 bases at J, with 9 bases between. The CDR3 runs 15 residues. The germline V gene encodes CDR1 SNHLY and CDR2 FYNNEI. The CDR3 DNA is TGTGCCAGCAGTGACCAGGCCAATAGCAATCAGCCCCAGCATTTT. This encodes CASSDQANSNQPQHF.

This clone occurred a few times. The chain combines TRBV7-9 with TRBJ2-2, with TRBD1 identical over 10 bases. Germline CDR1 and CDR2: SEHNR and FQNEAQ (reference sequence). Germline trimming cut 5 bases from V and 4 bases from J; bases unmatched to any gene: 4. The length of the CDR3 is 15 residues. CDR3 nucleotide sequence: TGTGCCAGCAGCCTGGGACAGGGGAGCACCGGGGAGCTGTTTTTT. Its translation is CASSLGQGSTGELFF.

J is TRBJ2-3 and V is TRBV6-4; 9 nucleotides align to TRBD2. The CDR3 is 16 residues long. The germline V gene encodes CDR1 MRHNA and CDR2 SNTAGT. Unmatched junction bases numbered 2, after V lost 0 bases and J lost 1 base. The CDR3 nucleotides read TGTGCCAGCAGTGACTCGGCTAGCGGGGGCACAGATACGCAGTATTTT. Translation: CASSDSASGGTDTQYF.

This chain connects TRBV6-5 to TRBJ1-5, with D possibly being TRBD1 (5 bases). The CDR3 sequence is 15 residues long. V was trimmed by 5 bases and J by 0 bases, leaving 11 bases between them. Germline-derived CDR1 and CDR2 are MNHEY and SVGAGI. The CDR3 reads CASSATGYSNQPQHF. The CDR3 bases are TGTGCCAGCAGTGCAACAGGTTATAGCAATCAGCCCCAGCATTTT.

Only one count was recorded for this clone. Written as DNA, the CDR3 is TGTGCCAGTAGCAATACCGGGACTAGGGGTCGCGAGCAGTACTTC. Residues: CASSNTGTRGREQYF. The chain combines TRBV19 with TRBJ2-7; 8 bases are shared with TRBD2. The CDR3 runs to 15 residues. V dropped 6 bases and J dropped 6; count of bases not matched to a gene: 13. Germline assignment: CDR1 LNHDA and CDR2 SQIVND (reference sequence).

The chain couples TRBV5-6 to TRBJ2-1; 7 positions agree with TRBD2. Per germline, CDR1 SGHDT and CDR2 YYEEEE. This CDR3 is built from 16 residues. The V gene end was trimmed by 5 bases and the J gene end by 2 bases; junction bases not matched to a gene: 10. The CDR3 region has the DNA TGTGCCAGCAGACCGCGACTAGCTGAGGCCTACAATGAGCAGTTCTTC. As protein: CASRPRLAEAYNEQFF.

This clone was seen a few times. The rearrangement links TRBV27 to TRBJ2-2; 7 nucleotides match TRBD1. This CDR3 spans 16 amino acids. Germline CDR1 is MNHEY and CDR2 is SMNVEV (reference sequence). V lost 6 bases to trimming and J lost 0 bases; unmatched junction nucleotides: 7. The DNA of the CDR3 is TGTGCCAGCAGGGACACAGGGGCTACGAACACCGGGGAGCTGTTTTTT. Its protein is CASRDTGATNTGELFF.

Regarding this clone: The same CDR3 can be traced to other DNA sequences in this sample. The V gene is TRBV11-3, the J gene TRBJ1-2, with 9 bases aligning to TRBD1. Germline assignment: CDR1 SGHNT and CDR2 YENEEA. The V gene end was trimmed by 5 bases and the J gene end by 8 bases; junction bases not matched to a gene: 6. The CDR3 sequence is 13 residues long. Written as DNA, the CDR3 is TGTGCCAGCAGCGCGGGACAGGGACACGGCTACACCTTC. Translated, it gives CASSAGQGHGYTF.

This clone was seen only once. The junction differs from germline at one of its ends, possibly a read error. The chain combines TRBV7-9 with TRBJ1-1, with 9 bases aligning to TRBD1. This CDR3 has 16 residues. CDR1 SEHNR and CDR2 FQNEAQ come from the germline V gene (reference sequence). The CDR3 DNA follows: TGTGCCAGCAGCGTAGCCGGGACAGGGATGAACACTGAAGCTTTCTTT. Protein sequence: CASSVAGTGMNTEAFF.

The CDR3 DNA reads as TGTGCCAGCAGCCTATTCCAAGGGGTCGTAAGCACAGATACGCAGTATTTT. Translation: CASSLFQGVVSTDTQYF. The rearrangement links TRBV28 to TRBJ2-3, with TRBD1 as a possible D gene (5 bases). Germline V lookup: CDR1 MDHEN, CDR2 SYDVKM. V lost 6 bases to trimming and J lost 0 bases, with 19 bases between them. The CDR3 runs to 17 residues.

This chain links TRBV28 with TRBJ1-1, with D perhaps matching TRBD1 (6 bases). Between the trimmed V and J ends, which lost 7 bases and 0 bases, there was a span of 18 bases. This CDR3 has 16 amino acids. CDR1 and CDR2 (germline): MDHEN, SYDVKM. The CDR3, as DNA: TGTGCCAGCACCCTTGGGGGCACCCCCTTGAACACTGAAGCTTTCTTT. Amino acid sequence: CASTLGGTPLNTEAFF.

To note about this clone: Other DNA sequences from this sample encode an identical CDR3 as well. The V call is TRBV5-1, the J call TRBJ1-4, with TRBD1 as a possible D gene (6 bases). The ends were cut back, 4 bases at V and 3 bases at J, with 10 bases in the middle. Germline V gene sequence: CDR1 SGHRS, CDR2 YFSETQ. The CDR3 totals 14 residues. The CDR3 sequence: CASSLTGPNEKLFF. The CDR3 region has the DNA TGCGCCAGCAGCCTGACAGGACCTAATGAAAAACTGTTTTTT.

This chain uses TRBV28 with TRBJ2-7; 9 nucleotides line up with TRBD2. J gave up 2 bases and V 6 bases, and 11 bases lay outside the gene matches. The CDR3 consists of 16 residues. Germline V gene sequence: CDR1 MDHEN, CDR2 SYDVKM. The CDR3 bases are TGTGCCAGCAGATCACTCAAGCGGGGGGACGCCTACGAGCAGTACTTC. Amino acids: CASRSLKRGDAYEQYF.

The CDR3 region has the DNA TGTGCCAGCAGTTACCTAGAGACCCAGTACTTC. As protein: CASSYLETQYF. The V and J genes are TRBV6-5 and TRBJ2-5; D not resolved. Germline V gives CDR1 MNHEY, CDR2 SVGAGI. CDR3 length: 11 amino acids. V lost 2 bases and J 4 bases, leaving 2 bases between the germline ends.

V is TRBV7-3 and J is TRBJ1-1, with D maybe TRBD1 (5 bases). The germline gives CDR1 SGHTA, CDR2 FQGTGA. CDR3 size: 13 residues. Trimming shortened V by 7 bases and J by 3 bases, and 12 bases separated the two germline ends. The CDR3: CASKGARDTEAFF. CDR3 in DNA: TGTGCCAGCAAAGGGGCGCGAGACACTGAAGCTTTCTTT.

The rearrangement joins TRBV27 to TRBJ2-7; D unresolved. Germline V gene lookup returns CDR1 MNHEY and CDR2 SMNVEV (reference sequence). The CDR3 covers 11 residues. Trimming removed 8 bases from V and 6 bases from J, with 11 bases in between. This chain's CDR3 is CASPHPREQYF. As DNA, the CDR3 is TGTGCCAGCCCCCACCCGCGCGAGCAGTACTTC.

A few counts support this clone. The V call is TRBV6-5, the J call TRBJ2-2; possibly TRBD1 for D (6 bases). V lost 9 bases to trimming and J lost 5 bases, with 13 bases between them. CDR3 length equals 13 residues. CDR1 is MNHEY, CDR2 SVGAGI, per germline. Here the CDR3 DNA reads TGTGCCAGTTCAATGACAGGAACCGGGGAGCTGTTTTTT. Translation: CASSMTGTGELFF.

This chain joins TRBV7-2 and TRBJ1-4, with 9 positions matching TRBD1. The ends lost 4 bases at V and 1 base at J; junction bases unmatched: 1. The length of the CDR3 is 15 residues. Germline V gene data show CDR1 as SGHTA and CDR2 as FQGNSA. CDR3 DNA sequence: TGTGCCAGCAGCTCGGGACAGGGAACTAATGAAAAACTGTTTTTT. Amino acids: CASSSGQGTNEKLFF.

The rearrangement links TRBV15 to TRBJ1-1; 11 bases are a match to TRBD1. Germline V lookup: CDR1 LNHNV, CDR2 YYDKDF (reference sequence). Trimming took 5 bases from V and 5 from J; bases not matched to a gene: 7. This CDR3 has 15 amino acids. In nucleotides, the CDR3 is TGTGCCACCAGCTCCCGGACAGGGGGCTTAACTGAAGCTTTCTTT. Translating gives CATSSRTGGLTEAFF.

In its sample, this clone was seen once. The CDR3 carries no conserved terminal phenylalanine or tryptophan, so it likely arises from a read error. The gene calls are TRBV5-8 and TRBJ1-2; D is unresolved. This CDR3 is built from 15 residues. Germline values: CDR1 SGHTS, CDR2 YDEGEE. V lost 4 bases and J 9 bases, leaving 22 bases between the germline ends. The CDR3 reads CASSPTAGTGVSYTL. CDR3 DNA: TGTGCCAGCAGCCCTACGGCCGGTACCGGGGTTAGCTACACCCTC.

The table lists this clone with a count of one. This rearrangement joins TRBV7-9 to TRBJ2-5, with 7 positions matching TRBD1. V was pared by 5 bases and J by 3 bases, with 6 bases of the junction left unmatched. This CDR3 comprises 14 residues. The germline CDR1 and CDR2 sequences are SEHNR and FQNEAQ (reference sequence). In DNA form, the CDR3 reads TGTGCCAGCAGCACAGGGGTTTTAAAAGAGACCCAGTACTTC. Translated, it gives CASSTGVLKETQYF.

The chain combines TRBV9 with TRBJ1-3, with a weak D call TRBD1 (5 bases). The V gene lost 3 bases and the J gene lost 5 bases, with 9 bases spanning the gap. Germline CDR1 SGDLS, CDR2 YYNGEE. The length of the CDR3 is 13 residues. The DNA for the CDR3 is TGTGCCAGCAGCGATTCAGGGAGAAACACCATATATTTT. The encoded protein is CASSDSGRNTIYF.

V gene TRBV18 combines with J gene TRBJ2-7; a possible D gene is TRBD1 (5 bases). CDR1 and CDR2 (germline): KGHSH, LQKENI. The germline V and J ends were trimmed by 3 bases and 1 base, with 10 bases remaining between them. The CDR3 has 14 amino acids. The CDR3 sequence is CASSPLQESYEQYF. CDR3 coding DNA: TGTGCCAGCTCACCTTTACAGGAGTCCTACGAGCAGTACTTC.

As DNA, the CDR3 is TGTGCCAGCAGCCGACTTGCAGGACTCAATCAGCCCCAGCATTTT. Translation gives CASSRLAGLNQPQHF. The chain couples TRBV11-2 to TRBJ1-5; D is undetermined. The CDR3 consists of 15 residues. CDR1 SGHAT and CDR2 FQNNGV come from the germline V gene. V lost 5 bases and J lost 3, with 14 bases in between.